A selection of T cell receptor beta chains follows, all from one sample in a study of cytomegalovirus exposure and HLA in healthy donors. Here immunoSEQ multiplex PCR was the method, and the copy in TCRdb shows in-frame clones only, minus some. This sample's clone table lists 200,000 to 250,000 clones. Sequenced input: PBMCs. These receptors were taken from a girl aged 2-15 years in good health and CMV-seropositive. Both conserved end residues are part of each CDR3. The D gene is left open where the match is weak.

V gene: TRBV5-1; D gene: .; J gene: TRBJ2-7; CDR3 protein: CASSLERVYEQYF
V gene: TRBV7-9; D gene: .; J gene: TRBJ1-5; CDR3 protein: CASSPGRNQPQHF
V gene: TRBV19; D gene: TRBD1; J gene: TRBJ1-2; CDR3 protein: CASSFGTGPLDYGYTF
V gene: TRBV11-2; D gene: TRBD1; J gene: TRBJ2-3; CDR3 protein: CASSPGDRPTDTQYF
V gene: TRBV28; D gene: TRBD1; J gene: TRBJ1-2; CDR3 protein: CASRPQGGLNYGYTF
V gene: TRBV5-4; D gene: TRBD1; J gene: TRBJ1-1; CDR3 protein: CASSLGPGQGLNTEAFF
V gene: TRBV29-1; D gene: .; J gene: TRBJ2-6; CDR3 protein: CSVYRDAGANVLTF
V gene: TRBV6-1; D gene: .; J gene: TRBJ1-3; CDR3 protein: CASSQNTIYF
V gene: TRBV27; D gene: TRBD1; J gene: .; CDR3 protein: CASSPIVPTGGFFNEQYF
V gene: TRBV7-2; D gene: .; J gene: TRBJ2-7; CDR3 protein: CASSPTARDSYYEQYF
V gene: TRBV5-4; D gene: TRBD1; J gene: TRBJ2-3; CDR3 protein: CASSLEGQNTDTQYF
V gene: TRBV28; D gene: TRBD2; J gene: TRBJ2-7; CDR3 protein: CASSQLAGFYEQYF
V gene: TRBV28; D gene: .; J gene: TRBJ2-4; CDR3 protein: CASRGVGANIQYF
V gene: TRBV25-1; D gene: TRBD1; J gene: TRBJ2-1; CDR3 protein: CASSEYSRGHYNEQFF
V gene: TRBV27; D gene: .; J gene: TRBJ2-1; CDR3 protein: CASSFLGQAEQFF
V gene: TRBV29-1; D gene: TRBD2; J gene: TRBJ2-7; CDR3 protein: CSVEGGSSDEQYF
V gene: TRBV7-8; D gene: .; J gene: TRBJ2-7; CDR3 protein: CASSMGGQFYEQYF
V gene: TRBV7-6; D gene: .; J gene: TRBJ1-4; CDR3 protein: CASSNGATNEKLFF
V gene: TRBV6-4; D gene: .; J gene: TRBJ1-5; CDR3 protein: CASSEAGGNQPQHF
V gene: TRBV27; D gene: .; J gene: TRBJ1-1; CDR3 protein: CASSLWAVSLNTEAFF
V gene: TRBV10-1; D gene: .; J gene: TRBJ1-5; CDR3 protein: CANSTGKHQPQHF